This TCR beta chain was recovered during a study of Ad26.COV2.S vaccination and SARS-CoV-2 variants. Study overall: Donor allocation was to the COV1001 Ad26.COV2.S trial arm.

TCRdb's copy holds only in-frame clones and misses some; the assay was immunoSEQ multiplex PCR. The sample lists 350,000 to 500,000 clones, 88% occurring once. The treatment here: around 19 received Ad26.COV2.S at low or high dose, single or two shots; 5 received placebo; per-sample allocation not given. Samples were taken on day 63 after the first vaccine or placebo injection. Worth noting for this clone: Its specificity is unknown. This same CDR3 is encoded by further DNA sequences in the sample.

Study-wide results and caveats: Comparability of non-spike TCR breadth was observed across vaccine and placebo recipients. The breadth of spike-specific CD8+ and CD4+ T cell responses after vaccination was reportedly substantial.

The starting material was peripheral blood, obtained in a trial of Ad26.COV2.S vaccine versus placebo. This clonotype was sampled from a person aged 18-65 years who received the Ad26.COV2.S COVID-19 vaccine or a placebo.

This chain's CDR3 is CASSVGTGEETQYF. CDR3 bases: TGCGCCAGCAGCGTAGGGACAGGGGAAGAGACCCAGTACTTC. This sequence joins TRBV5-1 and TRBJ2-5, with TRBD1 identical over 10 bases. CDR1 is SGHRS, CDR2 YFSETQ, per germline. The CDR3 spans 14 residues. Unmatched junction bases numbered 3, after V lost 4 bases and J lost 3 bases.